These T cell receptor beta chains were read from a single sample in a study of blood T cell repertoires in COVID-19. This table comes from immunoSEQ multiplex PCR, and its TCRdb copy is limited to in-frame clones, with some not included. This table has approximately 190,000 clones, roughly 80% appearing once. Sequenced sample: peripheral blood. The receptors were sampled from a man aged 55 to 69 with acute or convalescent COVID-19. Both conserved end residues are part of each CDR3. D genes are given only for firm matches. Only some rows state a clone size, as once, few, many or a class for expanded clones.

cdr3_aa cdr3_nt v_call d_call clone_size j_call
CASSLFPSGRVKDTQYF TGTGCCAGCAGTTTATTCCCTAGCGGGAGAGTCAAAGATACGCAGTATTTT TRBV27 TRBD2 . TRBJ2-3
CASAILGGWAEQSEAFF TGTGCCAGCGCAATATTGGGGGGTTGGGCCGAACAGAGTGAAGCTTTCTTT TRBV5-4 . . TRBJ1-1
CASSLDLQNEQFF TGCGCCAGCTCCCTGGACTTGCAGAACGAGCAGTTCTTC TRBV5-1 . . TRBJ2-1
CASSLTVGRGYTF TGTGCCAGCAGCTTAACCGTCGGGAGAGGCTACACCTTC TRBV7-9 . . TRBJ1-2
CASSSPRERGLYEQYF TGTGCCAGCAGCTCTCCACGGGAGCGGGGGCTCTACGAGCAGTACTTC TRBV6-6 TRBD2 many TRBJ2-7
CASRPHAGGDEKLFF TGCGCCAGCAGGCCTCATGCGGGAGGGGATGAAAAACTGTTTTTT TRBV5-1 . once TRBJ1-4
CASSPLEGEKLFF TGCGCCAGCAGCCCACTCGAGGGTGAAAAACTGTTTTTT TRBV4-3 . few TRBJ1-4
CASSFGGTGNTIYF TGCGCCAGCAGCTTTGGAGGCACTGGAAACACCATATATTTT TRBV5-1 . . TRBJ1-3
CASSLAGGTAYNEQFF TGTGCCAGCAGCTTAGCGGGAGGAACGGCCTACAATGAGCAGTTCTTC TRBV7-3 TRBD2 . TRBJ2-1
CASSSRTSLIEQFF TGCGCCAGCAGCTCCCGGACTAGTTTGATTGAGCAGTTCTTC TRBV5-1 TRBD2 . TRBJ2-1
CASSLLHRGNQPQHF TGTGCCAGTAGCCTACTACACCGGGGCAATCAGCCCCAGCATTTT TRBV19 . . TRBJ1-5
CASSLGSGLWNAFF TGTGCCAGCAGCTTAGGTTCAGGTCTGTGGAATGCTTTCTTT TRBV7-2 . . TRBJ1-1
CASSLHHTQGRFNQPQHF TGTGCCAGTAGTTTACATCACACACAGGGGCGGTTCAATCAGCCCCAGCATTTT TRBV19 TRBD1 few TRBJ1-5
CASSQAGTRFYEQYF TGTGCCAGCAGCCAAGCAGGGACTAGATTCTACGAGCAGTACTTC TRBV3-1/TRBV3-2 TRBD2 . TRBJ2-7
CASRASTGTSGRNEQFF TGCGCCAGCAGAGCAAGCACCGGGACTAGCGGGAGGAATGAGCAGTTCTTC TRBV10-2 TRBD2 . TRBJ2-1
CASSYQGNEQFF TGTGCCAGCAGTTACCAGGGCAATGAGCAGTTCTTC TRBV6-5 . . TRBJ2-1
CASSATGEWGETQYF TGCGCCAGCAGTGCGACAGGGGAGTGGGGAGAGACCCAGTACTTC TRBV23-1 TRBD1 . TRBJ2-5
CASSLLPGSNSPLHF TGTGCCAGCAGCTTATTGCCAGGCTCTAATTCACCCCTCCACTTT TRBV11-2 . few TRBJ1-6
CASSLGTSVIYEQYF TGCGCCAGCAGCTTGGGGACTAGCGTTATCTACGAGCAGTACTTC TRBV5-1 TRBD2 . TRBJ2-7
CASIGANYGYTF TGTGCCAGCATCGGAGCTAACTATGGCTACACCTTC TRBV6-6 . . TRBJ1-2
CATSDPGQGATGELFF TGTGCCACCAGTGATCCGGGACAGGGGGCCACCGGGGAGCTGTTTTTT TRBV24-1 TRBD1 . TRBJ2-2
CASSQGPGQYYNEQFF TGTGCCAGCAGCCAAGGACCTGGGCAGTACTACAATGAGCAGTTCTTC TRBV3-1/TRBV3-2 . few TRBJ2-1
CSVWQGFDTQYF TGCAGCGTGTGGCAGGGATTCGATACGCAGTATTTT TRBV29-1 . . TRBJ2-3
CASSQATYSNQPQHF TGCGCCAGCAGCCAAGCCACTTATAGCAATCAGCCCCAGCATTTT TRBV4-1 . . TRBJ1-5
CASSTNRAGYTF TGTGCCAGCAGCACAAACAGGGCTGGCTACACCTTC TRBV11-2 . . TRBJ1-2
CASSPGLAGGTDTQYF TGTGCCAGCAGCCCAGGACTAGCGGGGGGCACAGATACGCAGTATTTT TRBV7-2 TRBD2 . TRBJ2-3
CATSSAGEGDTQYF TGTGCCACCAGTTCCGCGGGAGAGGGAGATACGCAGTATTTT TRBV24-1 TRBD2 . TRBJ2-3
CASSQSVTGELFF TGTGCCAGCAGCCAATCGGTGACCGGGGAGCTGTTTTTT TRBV9 . . TRBJ2-2
CASSSPDRARNSPLHF TGTGCCAGCAGCTCCCCAGACAGGGCGCGGAATTCACCCCTCCACTTT TRBV7-2 TRBD1 . TRBJ1-6
CASSLQGYNSPLHF TGTGCCAGCAGTTTACAGGGGTATAATTCACCCCTCCACTTT TRBV11-2 TRBD1 few TRBJ1-6
CASSVRDRGSTAEPTDTQYF TGTGCCAGCAGCGTCCGGGACAGGGGAAGTACAGCGGAACCCACAGATACGCAGTATTTT TRBV7-8 TRBD1 . TRBJ2-3
CAIRLTGDASYEQYF TGTGCCATCAGACTAACAGGGGACGCCTCCTACGAGCAGTACTTC TRBV10-3 TRBD1 once TRBJ2-7
CASSGGPNYGYTF TGTGCCAGTAGTGGGGGCCCCAACTATGGCTACACCTTC TRBV19 . . TRBJ1-2
CASGVRGRGTGELFF TGTGCTAGTGGTGTCAGGGGCCGGGGCACCGGGGAGCTGTTTTTT TRBV12-5 . . TRBJ2-2
CASQGQVQTQYF TGTGCCAGCCAAGGACAGGTCCAGACCCAGTACTTC TRBV2 TRBD1 few TRBJ2-5
CASSLGQGYTEAFF TGTGCCAGCAGTCTGGGACAGGGTTACACTGAAGCTTTCTTT TRBV2 TRBD1 many TRBJ1-1
CASSQEGGPNQPQHF TGCGCCAGCAGCCAAGAAGGGGGCCCCAATCAGCCCCAGCATTTT TRBV4-1 TRBD1 once TRBJ1-5
CASRDWTTTDTQYF TGTGCCAGCAGGGATTGGACTACCACAGATACGCAGTATTTT TRBV11-2 . . TRBJ2-3
CASSEELWQPQHF TGTGCCAGCAGTGAGGAGCTTTGGCAGCCCCAGCATTTT TRBV2 . . TRBJ1-5
CASSFQKLQETQYF TGCGCCAGCAGCTTCCAAAAACTACAAGAGACCCAGTACTTC TRBV5-1 . . TRBJ2-5
CSAPDRGYTF TGCAGTGCCCCGGACAGGGGGTACACCTTC TRBV20-1 TRBD1 . TRBJ1-2
CASSIGAQPQHF TGTGCCAGTAGTATTGGGGCTCAGCCCCAGCATTTT TRBV19 . . TRBJ1-5
CASPCARREQYF TGCGCCAGCCCCTGTGCCCGCCGGGAGCAGTACTTC TRBV10-1 . few TRBJ2-7
CASNRDLYGYTF TGTGCCAGCAACAGGGACCTCTATGGCTACACCTTC TRBV5-5 . few TRBJ1-2
CASSRESGGASHEQYF TGTGCCAGCAGTAGGGAAAGCGGGGGGGCCTCCCACGAGCAGTACTTC TRBV2 TRBD2 . TRBJ2-7
CASRYSNQPQHF TGTGCCAGCAGGTATAGCAATCAGCCCCAGCATTTT TRBV12-3/TRBV12-4 . . TRBJ1-5
CASSYVNLNRGQYF TGTGCCAGCAGTTACGTTAATTTAAACAGGGGTCAGTATTTT TRBV6-6 TRBD1 . TRBJ2-3
CASRSLGLGPKSTDTQYF TGTGCCAGCAGATCCTTGGGACTAGGACCCAAAAGCACAGATACGCAGTATTTT TRBV7-2 TRBD2 . TRBJ2-3
CASSPGTSVWGTGELFF TGCGCCAGCAGCCCGGGGACTAGCGTATGGGGCACCGGGGAGCTGTTTTTT TRBV5-1 TRBD2 . TRBJ2-2
CASSLEISGSTDTQYF TGCGCCAGCAGCTTGGAGATTAGCGGGAGTACAGATACGCAGTATTTT TRBV5-1 TRBD2 few TRBJ2-3
CASRKRDNNQPQHF TGTGCCAGCAGAAAGCGGGACAACAATCAGCCCCAGCATTTT TRBV2 . . TRBJ1-5
CASSSSPRVRSTDTQYF TGTGCCAGCAGCTCCTCCCCCCGGGTCAGAAGCACAGATACGCAGTATTTT TRBV7-9 . . TRBJ2-3
CASSDGFGNTIYF TGCGCCAGCAGCGACGGGTTCGGAAACACCATATATTTT TRBV10-1 . . TRBJ1-3
CASTRSDRSLCNQPQHF TGTGCCAGCACCCGATCGGACAGGTCATTATGCAATCAGCCCCAGCATTTT TRBV6-4 TRBD1 few TRBJ1-5
CASRADRADTGELFF TGTGCCAGTAGAGCGGACAGGGCAGACACCGGGGAGCTGTTTTTT TRBV19 TRBD1 . TRBJ2-2
CASSYTGYGEKLFF TGTGCCAGCAGTTACACAGGGTACGGAGAAAAACTGTTTTTT TRBV6-5 . few TRBJ1-4
CASSFSSGGDYNEQFF TGTGCCAGCAGCTTTTCTTCGGGGGGGGACTACAATGAGCAGTTCTTC TRBV7-2 TRBD2 few TRBJ2-1
CSASQGARKGYTEAFF TGCAGTGCTAGTCAGGGGGCGAGGAAGGGGTACACTGAAGCTTTCTTT TRBV20-1 TRBD1 . TRBJ1-1
CASPSSGGMAFF TGTGCCAGCCCGTCCTCGGGGGGTATGGCTTTCTTT TRBV28 . . TRBJ1-1